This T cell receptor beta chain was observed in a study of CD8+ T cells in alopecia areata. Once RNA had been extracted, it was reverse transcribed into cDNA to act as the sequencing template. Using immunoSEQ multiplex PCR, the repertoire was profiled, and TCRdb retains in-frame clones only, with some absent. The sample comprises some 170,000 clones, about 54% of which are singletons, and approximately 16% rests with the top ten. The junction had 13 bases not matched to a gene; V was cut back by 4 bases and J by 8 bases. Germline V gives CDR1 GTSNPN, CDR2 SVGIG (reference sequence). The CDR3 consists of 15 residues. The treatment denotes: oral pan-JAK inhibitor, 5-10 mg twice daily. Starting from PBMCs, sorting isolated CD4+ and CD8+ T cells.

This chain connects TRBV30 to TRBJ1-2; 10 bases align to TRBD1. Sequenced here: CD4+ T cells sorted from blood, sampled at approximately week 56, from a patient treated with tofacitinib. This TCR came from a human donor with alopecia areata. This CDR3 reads CAWMGYGTGAQGYTF. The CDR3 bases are TGTGCCTGGATGGGGTACGGGACAGGGGCACAGGGCTACACCTTC.